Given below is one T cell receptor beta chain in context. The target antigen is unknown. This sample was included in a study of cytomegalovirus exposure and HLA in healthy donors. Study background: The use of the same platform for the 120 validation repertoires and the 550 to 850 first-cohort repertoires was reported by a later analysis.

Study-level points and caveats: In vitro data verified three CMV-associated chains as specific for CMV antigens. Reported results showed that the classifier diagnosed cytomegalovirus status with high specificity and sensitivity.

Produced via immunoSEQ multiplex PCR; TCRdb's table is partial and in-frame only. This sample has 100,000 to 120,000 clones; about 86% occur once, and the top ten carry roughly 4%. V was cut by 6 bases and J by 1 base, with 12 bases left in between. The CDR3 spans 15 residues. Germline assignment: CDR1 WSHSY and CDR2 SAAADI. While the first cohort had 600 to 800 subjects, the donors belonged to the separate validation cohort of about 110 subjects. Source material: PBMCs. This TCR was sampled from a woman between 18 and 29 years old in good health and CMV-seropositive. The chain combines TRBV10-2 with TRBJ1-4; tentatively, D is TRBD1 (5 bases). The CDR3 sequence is CASRGVGQTNEKLFF. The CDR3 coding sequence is TGCGCCAGCAGAGGAGTGGGGCAAACTAATGAAAAACTGTTTTTT.